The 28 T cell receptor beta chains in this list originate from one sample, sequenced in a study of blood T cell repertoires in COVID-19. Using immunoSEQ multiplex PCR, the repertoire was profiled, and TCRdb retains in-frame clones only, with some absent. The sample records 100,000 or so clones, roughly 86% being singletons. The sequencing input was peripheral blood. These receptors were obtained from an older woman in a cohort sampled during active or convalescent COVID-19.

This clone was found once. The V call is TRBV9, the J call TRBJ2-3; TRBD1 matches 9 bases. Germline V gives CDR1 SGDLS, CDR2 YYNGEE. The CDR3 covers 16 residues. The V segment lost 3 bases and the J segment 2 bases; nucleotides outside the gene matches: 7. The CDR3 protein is CASSATGTGFTDTQYF. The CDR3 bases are TGTGCCAGCAGCGCGACCGGGACAGGGTTCACAGATACGCAGTATTTT.

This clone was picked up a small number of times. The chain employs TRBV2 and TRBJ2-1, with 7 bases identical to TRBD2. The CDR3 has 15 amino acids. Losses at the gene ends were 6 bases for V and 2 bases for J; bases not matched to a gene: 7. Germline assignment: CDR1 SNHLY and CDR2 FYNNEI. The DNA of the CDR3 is TGTGCCAGCAGAGGGACTACTAATACCTACAATGAGCAGTTCTTC. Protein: CASRGTTNTYNEQFF.

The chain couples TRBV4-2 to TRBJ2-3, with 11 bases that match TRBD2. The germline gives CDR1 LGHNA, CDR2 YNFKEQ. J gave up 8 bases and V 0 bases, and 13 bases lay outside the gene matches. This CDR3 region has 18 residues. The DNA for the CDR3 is TGTGCCAGCAGCCAAGATGGACTTACTAGCGGGAGTTTCTTTACGCAGTATTTT. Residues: CASSQDGLTSGSFFTQYF.

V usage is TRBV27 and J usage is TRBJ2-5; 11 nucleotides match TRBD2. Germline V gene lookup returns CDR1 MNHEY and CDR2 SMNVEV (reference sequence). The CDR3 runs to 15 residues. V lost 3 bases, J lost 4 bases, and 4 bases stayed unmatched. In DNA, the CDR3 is TGTGCCAGCAGTTTTAGCGGGGGGGCGGGAGAGACCCAGTACTTC. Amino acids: CASSFSGGAGETQYF.

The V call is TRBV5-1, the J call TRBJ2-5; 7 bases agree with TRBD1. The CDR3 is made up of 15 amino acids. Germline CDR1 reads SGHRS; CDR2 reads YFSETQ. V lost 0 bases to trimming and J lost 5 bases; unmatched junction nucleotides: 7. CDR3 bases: TGCGCCAGCAGCTTGGGAAGGGGGCGCGAGGAGACCCAGTACTTC. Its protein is CASSLGRGREETQYF.

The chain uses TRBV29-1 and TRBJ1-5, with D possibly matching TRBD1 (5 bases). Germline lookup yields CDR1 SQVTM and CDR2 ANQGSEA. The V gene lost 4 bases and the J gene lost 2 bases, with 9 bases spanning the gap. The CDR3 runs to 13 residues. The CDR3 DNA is TGCAGCGTTGCGCAGGGCGGCAATCAGCCCCAGCATTTT. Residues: CSVAQGGNQPQHF.

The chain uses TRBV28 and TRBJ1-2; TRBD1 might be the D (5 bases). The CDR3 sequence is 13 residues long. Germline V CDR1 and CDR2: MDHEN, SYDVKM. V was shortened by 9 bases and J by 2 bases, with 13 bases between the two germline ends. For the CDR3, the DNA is TGTGCCAGACTCGATCGGGGGAACTATGGCTACACCTTC. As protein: CARLDRGNYGYTF.

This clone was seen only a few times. The CDR3 region is CASSTGQSYGYTF. For the CDR3, the DNA is TGTGCCAGCAGCACGGGACAGAGCTATGGCTACACCTTC. This chain joins TRBV7-9 and TRBJ1-2; 7 bases match TRBD1. Germline CDR1 is SEHNR and CDR2 is FQNEAQ (reference sequence). This CDR3 region has 13 residues. Unmatched junction bases numbered 4, after V lost 5 bases and J lost 4 bases.

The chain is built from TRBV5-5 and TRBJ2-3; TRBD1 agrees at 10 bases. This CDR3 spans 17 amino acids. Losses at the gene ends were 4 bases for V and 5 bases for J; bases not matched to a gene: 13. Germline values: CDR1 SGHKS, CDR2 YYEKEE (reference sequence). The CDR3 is CASSTGHSTGGLDTQYF. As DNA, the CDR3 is TGTGCCAGCAGCACCGGCCATTCGACAGGGGGCTTAGATACGCAGTATTTT.

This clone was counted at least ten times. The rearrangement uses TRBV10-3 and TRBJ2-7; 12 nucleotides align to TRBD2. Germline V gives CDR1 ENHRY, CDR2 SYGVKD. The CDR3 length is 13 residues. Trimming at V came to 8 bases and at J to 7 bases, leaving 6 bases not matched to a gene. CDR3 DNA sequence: TGTGCCATCCTAGCGGGAGGGCCGGGAGAGCAGTACTTC. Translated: CAILAGGPGEQYF.

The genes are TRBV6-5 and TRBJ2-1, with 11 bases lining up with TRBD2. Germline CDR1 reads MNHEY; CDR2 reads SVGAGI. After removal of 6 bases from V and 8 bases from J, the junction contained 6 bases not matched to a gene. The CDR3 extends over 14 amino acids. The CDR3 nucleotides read TGTGCCAGCAGAACTAGCGGGAGAAGCTATGAGCAGTTCTTC. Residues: CASRTSGRSYEQFF.

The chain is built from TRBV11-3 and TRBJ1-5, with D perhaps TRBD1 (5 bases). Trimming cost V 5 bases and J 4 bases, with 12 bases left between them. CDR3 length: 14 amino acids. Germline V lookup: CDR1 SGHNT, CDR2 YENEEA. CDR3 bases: TGTGCCAGCAGCCCCCCGGGGGTGAATCAGCCCCAGCATTTT. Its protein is CASSPPGVNQPQHF.

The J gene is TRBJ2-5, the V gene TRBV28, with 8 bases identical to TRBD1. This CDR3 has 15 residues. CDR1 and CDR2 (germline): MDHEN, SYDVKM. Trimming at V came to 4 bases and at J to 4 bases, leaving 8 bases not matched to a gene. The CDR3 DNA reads TGTGCCAGCAGTTCCGGAGACAGGGGACGAGAGACCCAGTACTTC. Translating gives CASSSGDRGRETQYF.

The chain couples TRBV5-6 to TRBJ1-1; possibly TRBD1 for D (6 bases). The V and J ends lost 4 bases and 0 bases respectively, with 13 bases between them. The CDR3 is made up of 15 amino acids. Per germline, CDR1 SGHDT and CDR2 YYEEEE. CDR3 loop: CASSGGRVVNTEAFF. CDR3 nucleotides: TGTGCCAGCAGCGGGGGCAGGGTAGTGAACACTGAAGCTTTCTTT.

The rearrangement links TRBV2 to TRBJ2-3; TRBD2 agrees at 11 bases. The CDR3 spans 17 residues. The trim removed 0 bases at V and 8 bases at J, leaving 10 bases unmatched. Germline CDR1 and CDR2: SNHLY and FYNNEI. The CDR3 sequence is CASSEAGSGRALGTQYF. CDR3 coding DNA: TGTGCCAGCAGTGAAGCGGGTAGCGGGAGGGCCCTCGGTACGCAGTATTTT. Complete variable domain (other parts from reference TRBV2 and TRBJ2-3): EPEVTQTPSHQVTQMGQEVILRCVPISNHLYFYWYRQILGQKVEFLVSFYNNEISEKSEIFDDQFSVERPDGSNFTLKIRSTKLEDSAMYFCASSEAGSGRALGTQYFGPGTRLTVL.

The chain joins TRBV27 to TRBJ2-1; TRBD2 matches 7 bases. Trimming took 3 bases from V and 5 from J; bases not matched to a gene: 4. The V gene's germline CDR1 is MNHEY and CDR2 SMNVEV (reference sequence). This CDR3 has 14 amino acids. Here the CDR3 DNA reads TGTGCCAGCAGTTTTAGGCTAGCGGACAATGAGCAGTTCTTC. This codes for CASSFRLADNEQFF.

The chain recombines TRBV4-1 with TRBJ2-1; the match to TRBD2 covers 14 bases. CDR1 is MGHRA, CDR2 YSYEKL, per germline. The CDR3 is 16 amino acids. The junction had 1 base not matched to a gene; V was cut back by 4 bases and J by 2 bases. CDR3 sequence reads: CASSRGLAGAYNEQFF. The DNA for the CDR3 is TGCGCCAGCAGCCGGGGACTAGCGGGAGCCTACAATGAGCAGTTCTTC.

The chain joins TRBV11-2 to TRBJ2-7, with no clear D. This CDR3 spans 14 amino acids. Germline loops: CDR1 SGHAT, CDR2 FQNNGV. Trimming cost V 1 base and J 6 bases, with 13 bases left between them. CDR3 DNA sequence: TGTGCCAGCAGCTTAGTCGGCCCGAGGAGCGAGCAGTACTTC. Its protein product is CASSLVGPRSEQYF.

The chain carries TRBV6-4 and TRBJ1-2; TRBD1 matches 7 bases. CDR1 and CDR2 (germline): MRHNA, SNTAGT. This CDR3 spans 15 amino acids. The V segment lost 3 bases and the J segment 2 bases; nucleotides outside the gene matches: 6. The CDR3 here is CASSDSRQGNYGYTF. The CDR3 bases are TGTGCCAGCAGTGATTCTCGACAGGGCAACTATGGCTACACCTTC.

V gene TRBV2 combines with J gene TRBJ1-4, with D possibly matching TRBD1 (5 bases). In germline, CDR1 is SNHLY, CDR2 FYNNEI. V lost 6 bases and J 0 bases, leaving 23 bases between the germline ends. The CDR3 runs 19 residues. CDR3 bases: TGTGCCAGCAGCCTACGACAGAGTCCGAAGTTTGCAACTAATGAAAAACTGTTTTTT. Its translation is CASSLRQSPKFATNEKLFF.

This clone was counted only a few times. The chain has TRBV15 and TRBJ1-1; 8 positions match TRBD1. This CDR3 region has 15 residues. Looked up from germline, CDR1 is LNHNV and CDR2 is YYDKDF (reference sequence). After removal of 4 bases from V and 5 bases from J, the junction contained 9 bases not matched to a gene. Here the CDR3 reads CATSIQGGVGTEAFF. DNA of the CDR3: TGTGCCACCAGCATACAGGGGGGGGTAGGGACTGAAGCTTTCTTT.

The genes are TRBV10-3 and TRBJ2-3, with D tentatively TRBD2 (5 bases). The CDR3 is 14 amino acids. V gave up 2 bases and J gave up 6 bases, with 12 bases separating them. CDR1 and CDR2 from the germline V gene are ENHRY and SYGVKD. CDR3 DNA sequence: TGTGCCATCAGTGAGATGGGAGTCTTGGATACGCAGTATTTT. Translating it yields CAISEMGVLDTQYF.

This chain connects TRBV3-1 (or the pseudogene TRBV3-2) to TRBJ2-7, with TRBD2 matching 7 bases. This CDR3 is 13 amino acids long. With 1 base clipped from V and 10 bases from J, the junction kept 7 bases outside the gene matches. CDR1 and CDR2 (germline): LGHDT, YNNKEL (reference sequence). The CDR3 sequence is CASSQGASGKQYF. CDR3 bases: TGTGCCAGCAGCCAAGGGGCTAGCGGTAAACAGTACTTC.

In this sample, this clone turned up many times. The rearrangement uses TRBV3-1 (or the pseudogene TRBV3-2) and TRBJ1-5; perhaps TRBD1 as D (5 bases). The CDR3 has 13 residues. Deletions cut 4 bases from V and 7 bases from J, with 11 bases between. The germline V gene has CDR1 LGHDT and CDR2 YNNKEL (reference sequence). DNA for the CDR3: TGTGCCAGCAGCCCAGGGTCGGTCCAGCCCCAGCATTTT. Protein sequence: CASSPGSVQPQHF.

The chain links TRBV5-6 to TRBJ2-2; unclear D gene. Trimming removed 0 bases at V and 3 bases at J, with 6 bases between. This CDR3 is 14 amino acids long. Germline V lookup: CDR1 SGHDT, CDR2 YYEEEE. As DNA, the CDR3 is TGTGCCAGCAGCTTGGCCCCCTACACCGGGGAGCTGTTTTTT. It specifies CASSLAPYTGELFF.

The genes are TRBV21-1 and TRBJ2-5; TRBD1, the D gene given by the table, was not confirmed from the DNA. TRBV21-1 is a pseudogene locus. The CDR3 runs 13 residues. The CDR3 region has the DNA TGTGCCTGGATCAGGGGGTCACGGGAGACCCAGTACTTC. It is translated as CAWIRGSRETQYF.

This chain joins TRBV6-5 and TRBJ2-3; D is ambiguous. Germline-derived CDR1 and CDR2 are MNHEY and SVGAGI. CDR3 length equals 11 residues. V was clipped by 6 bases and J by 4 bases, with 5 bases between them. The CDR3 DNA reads TGTGCCAGCAGCGACTCAGATACGCAGTATTTT. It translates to CASSDSDTQYF.

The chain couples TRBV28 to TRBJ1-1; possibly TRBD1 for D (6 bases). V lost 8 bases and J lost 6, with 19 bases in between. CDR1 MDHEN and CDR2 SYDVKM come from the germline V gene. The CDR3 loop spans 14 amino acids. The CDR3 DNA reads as TGTGCCAGCCGATCCGGCGGGGGCGTCTCTGAAGCTTTCTTT. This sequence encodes CASRSGGGVSEAFF.